This is a list of T cell receptor beta chains from one sample in a study of blood T cell repertoires in COVID-19. Profiling relied on immunoSEQ multiplex PCR, and the TCRdb table lists in-frame clones only, not all of them. The sample yields about 70,000 clones, 75% to 90% seen once. The sequenced sample consisted of peripheral blood. The receptor source for this set is a man between 70 and 80 years old who had recovered from COVID-19. The CDR3 runs from the conserved cysteine through the conserved F or W.

V	J	length	CDR3
TRBV14	TRBJ2-3	18	CASSLTSGGGRSTDTQYF
TRBV25-1	TRBJ2-2	11	CASSYTGELFF
TRBV7-9	TRBJ2-7	15	CASSLDSLTSHEQYF
TRBV3-1/TRBV3-2	TRBJ2-7	16	CASSQDPGQGDYEQYF
TRBV11-3	TRBJ1-3	15	CASSLDRSLGNTIYF
TRBV12-5	TRBJ1-6	18	CASGLLPPRDRGNSPLHF
TRBV12-3/TRBV12-4	TRBJ1-1	13	CASSNEMNTEAFF
TRBV6-1	TRBJ1-4	15	CASSEARQKNEKLFF
TRBV6-6	TRBJ2-7	13	CASRSGSLYEQYF
TRBV5-1	TRBJ2-3	15	CASSLDGGGTDTQYF
TRBV4-3	TRBJ2-2	13	CASSQTGNKELFF
TRBV28	TRBJ2-7	14	CASSKGGFSYEQYF
TRBV7-2	TRBJ2-3	15	CASSLGRGNTDTQYF
TRBV5-1	TRBJ2-7	13	CASSSGSSYEQYF
TRBV19	TRBJ2-5	14	CASSIGGGWETQYF
TRBV7-2	TRBJ1-2	16	CASSTPSGGPVYGYTF
TRBV5-6	TRBJ1-2	15	CASTAVVAANYGYTF
TRBV7-2	TRBJ2-3	15	CAATGGQLSTDTQYF
TRBV4-2	TRBJ2-1	16	CASTKAGGSSYNEQFF
TRBV28	TRBJ2-5	14	CASSFGTVQETQYF
TRBV5-5	TRBJ1-5	12	CAKGKKDQPQHF
TRBV19	TRBJ2-7	14	CASSLGTITYEQYF
TRBV2	TRBJ1-1	11	CASSRLGGAFF
TRBV29-1	TRBJ1-1	13	CSTTKRGNTEAFF
TRBV7-2	TRBJ1-2	14	CASSFAGANYGYTF
TRBV28	TRBJ2-5	15	CASSVSGGGQETQYF
TRBV28	TRBJ1-6	14	CASSLMGAGSPLHF
TRBV5-1	TRBJ2-3	15	CASSFGGDGDNTQYF
TRBV7-2	TRBJ2-1	16	CASSPFMAGANNEQFF
TRBV19	TRBJ2-1	17	CASSIDHRDIGLVRQFF
TRBV28	TRBJ1-6	16	CASSPTTGTDNSPLHF
TRBV6-2/TRBV6-3	TRBJ1-1	15	CASSHSSTGSTEAFF
TRBV5-1	TRBJ2-5	13	CASGLAGVETQYF
TRBV30	TRBJ1-4	15	CAWSSIQGSGEKLFF
TRBV28	TRBJ1-4	14	CASSLGQSNEKLFF
TRBV11-3	TRBJ2-1	14	CASSPDRGWNEQFF
TRBV11-2	TRBJ1-6	16	CASSSSTGNYNSPLHF